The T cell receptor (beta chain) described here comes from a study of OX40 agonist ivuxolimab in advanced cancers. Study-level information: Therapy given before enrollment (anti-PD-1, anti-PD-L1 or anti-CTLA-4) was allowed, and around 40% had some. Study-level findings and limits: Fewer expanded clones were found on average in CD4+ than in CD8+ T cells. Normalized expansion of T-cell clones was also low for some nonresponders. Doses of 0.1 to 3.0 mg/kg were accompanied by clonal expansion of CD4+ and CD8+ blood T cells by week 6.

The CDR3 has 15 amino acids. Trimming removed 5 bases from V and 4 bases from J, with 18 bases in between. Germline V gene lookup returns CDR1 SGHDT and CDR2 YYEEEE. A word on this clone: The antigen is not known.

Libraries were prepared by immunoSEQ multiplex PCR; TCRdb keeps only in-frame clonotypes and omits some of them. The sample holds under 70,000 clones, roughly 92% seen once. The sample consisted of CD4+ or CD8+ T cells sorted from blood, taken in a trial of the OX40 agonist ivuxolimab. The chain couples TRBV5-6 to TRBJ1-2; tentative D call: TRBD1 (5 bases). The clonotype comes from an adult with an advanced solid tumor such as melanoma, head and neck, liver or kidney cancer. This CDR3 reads CASSTKAGGGYGYTF. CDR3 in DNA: TGTGCCAGCAGTACGAAAGCCGGGGGAGGCTATGGCTACACCTTC. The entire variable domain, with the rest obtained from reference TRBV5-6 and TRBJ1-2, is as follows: DAGVTQSPTHLIKTRGQQVTLRCSPKSGHDTVSWYQQALGQGPQFIFQYYEEEERQRGNFPDRFSGHQFPNYSSELNVNALLLGDSALYLCASSTKAGGGYGYTFGSGTRLTVV.